Below, 14 T cell receptor beta chains from the same sample are listed, as sequenced in a study of OX40 agonist ivuxolimab in advanced cancers. Sequenced by immunoSEQ multiplex PCR; TCRdb stores in-frame clones only, minus some. This sample carries around 80,000 clones, approximately 86% of them seen once, and the ten largest clones take roughly 0.9%. Sequences were derived from CD4+ or CD8+ T cells sorted from blood, sampled in a trial of the OX40 agonist ivuxolimab. The receptors originated from an adult with an advanced solid tumor such as melanoma, head and neck, liver or kidney cancer.

The rearrangement joins TRBV5-8 to TRBJ2-7, with 8 nucleotides matching TRBD2. Trimming cost V 4 bases and J 6 bases; bases outside gene matches: 9. This CDR3 contains 14 residues. CDR1 is SGHTS, CDR2 YDEGEE, per germline. The CDR3 nucleotides are TGTGCCAGCAGCGGCAGCGGGAGTTTCTCCGAGCAGTACTTC. This gives the protein CASSGSGSFSEQYF.

V gene TRBV7-9 combines with J gene TRBJ2-5; 11 bases are shared with TRBD2. This CDR3 spans 16 amino acids. V shed 4 bases and J 5 bases; nucleotides not matched to a gene: 9. Germline CDR1 SEHNR, CDR2 FQNEAQ (reference sequence). CDR3 DNA sequence: TGTGCCAGCAGCTCCTACGGGACTAGCGGAAGGGAGACCCAGTACTTC. Its translation is CASSSYGTSGRETQYF. Full variable domain (rest looked up from reference TRBV7-9 and TRBJ2-5): DTGVSQNPRHKITKRGQNVTFRCDPISEHNRLYWYRQTLGQGPEFLTYFQNEAQLEKSRLLSDRFSAERPKGSFSTLEIQRTEQGDSAMYLCASSSYGTSGRETQYFGPGTRLLVL.

The count of this clone is one. The rearrangement links TRBV20-1 to TRBJ2-1, with D perhaps matching TRBD2 (6 bases). Germline CDR1 reads DFQATT; CDR2 reads SNEGSKA (reference sequence). V was trimmed by 2 bases and J by 10 bases, leaving 9 bases between them. CDR3 size: 11 residues. CDR3 protein: CSARRTMEQFF. The CDR3 bases are TGCAGTGCTAGAAGGACTATGGAGCAGTTCTTC.

V and J are TRBV2 and TRBJ2-3; perhaps TRBD1 as D (6 bases). Per the germline V gene, CDR1 is SNHLY and CDR2 is FYNNEI. The V and J ends lost 7 bases and 2 bases respectively, with 16 bases between them. CDR3 length: 15 amino acids. CDR3: CASNPSGVNTDTQYF. CDR3 nucleotide sequence: TGTGCCAGCAACCCCTCAGGGGTTAACACAGATACGCAGTATTTT. The full variable domain, completed using reference TRBV2 and TRBJ2-3, is EPEVTQTPSHQVTQMGQEVILRCVPISNHLYFYWYRQILGQKVEFLVSFYNNEISEKSEIFDDQFSVERPDGSNFTLKIRSTKLEDSAMYFCASNPSGVNTDTQYFGPGTRLTVL.

The rearrangement uses TRBV6-5 and TRBJ1-1; unclear D gene. Between the trimmed V and J ends, which lost 0 bases and 1 base, there was a span of 12 bases. CDR3 length: 16 residues. Per the germline V gene, CDR1 is MNHEY and CDR2 is SVGAGI. Here the CDR3 DNA reads TGTGCCAGCAGTTACTCACTCAAGAGGGAGAACACTGAAGCTTTCTTT. This gives the protein CASSYSLKRENTEAFF.

CDR3 in amino acids: CASSLHGINTGELFF. The CDR3 DNA reads TGCGCCAGCAGCCTACACGGGATTAACACCGGGGAGCTGTTTTTT. The J gene is TRBJ2-2, the V gene TRBV4-1, with D possibly matching TRBD2 (5 bases). CDR1 and CDR2 from the germline V gene are MGHRA and YSYEKL. The V gene lost 4 bases and the J gene lost 2 bases, with 11 bases spanning the gap. The CDR3 loop spans 15 amino acids.

This rearrangement joins TRBV6-5 to TRBJ1-5; D is unclear. This CDR3 region has 13 residues. The germline V gene encodes CDR1 MNHEY and CDR2 SVGAGI. V was clipped by 2 bases and J by 7 bases, with 9 bases between them. The CDR3: CASSYREGQPQHF. The CDR3 DNA reads TGTGCCAGCAGTTACCGGGAAGGACAGCCCCAGCATTTT.

The chain has TRBV19 and TRBJ2-5; 8 positions agree with TRBD1. The CDR3 spans 16 residues. Germline CDR1 is LNHDA and CDR2 is SQIVND (reference sequence). The V and J ends lost 6 bases and 5 bases, in that order; junction bases with no gene match: 14. CDR3 coding DNA: TGTGCCAGTAGCTCCGACCACAGGGGGATGAGGGAGACCCAGTACTTC. Translated, it gives CASSSDHRGMRETQYF.

The genes are TRBV5-4 and TRBJ2-1, with 7 bases that match TRBD2. CDR3 length: 16 amino acids. V shed 3 bases and J 4 bases; nucleotides not matched to a gene: 10. Per germline, CDR1 SGHNT and CDR2 YYREEE (reference sequence). The CDR3 protein is CASSWDPGLIYNEQFF. The DNA of the CDR3 is TGTGCCAGCAGCTGGGACCCGGGACTAATTTACAATGAGCAGTTCTTC.

The chain couples TRBV2 to TRBJ2-1; 11 bases agree with TRBD2. Per the germline V gene, CDR1 is SNHLY and CDR2 is FYNNEI. V shed 3 bases, J shed 6 bases, and the junction held 13 bases outside the gene matches. The CDR3 covers 18 residues. This CDR3 is CASSDSGFSGGAGNEQFF. The CDR3 DNA reads TGTGCCAGCAGTGATTCTGGTTTTAGCGGGGGGGCCGGCAATGAGCAGTTCTTC.

The CDR3 DNA reads as TGTGCCTGGAAATCCCGGGTCATAGAGACCCAGTACTTC. Translated: CAWKSRVIETQYF. The chain couples TRBV30 to TRBJ2-5; no clear D gene. Trimming removed 4 bases from V and 4 bases from J, with 13 bases in between. This CDR3 has 13 amino acids. CDR1 is GTSNPN and CDR2 is SVGIG in the germline V gene (reference sequence).

Notes on this clone: This CDR3 is also generated by other DNA sequences in the sample. CDR3 loop: CASSYSGTGGTEAFF. The DNA of the CDR3 is TGTGCCAGCAGTTATTCCGGGACAGGGGGCACTGAAGCTTTCTTT. The chain combines TRBV6-5 with TRBJ1-1; 11 positions agree with TRBD1. This CDR3 comprises 15 residues. Germline loops: CDR1 MNHEY, CDR2 SVGAGI. The V gene end was trimmed by 3 bases and the J gene end by 4 bases; junction bases not matched to a gene: 4.

The rearrangement joins TRBV7-9 to TRBJ2-7, with a weak D call TRBD1 (5 bases). In germline, CDR1 is SEHNR, CDR2 FQNEAQ (reference sequence). Trimming shortened V by 6 bases and J by 6 bases, and 18 bases separated the two germline ends. The CDR3 is 14 residues long. The CDR3 DNA follows: TGTGCCAGCAGGCCCCAGGACACTGGAGCCGAGCAGTACTTC. Translated, it gives CASRPQDTGAEQYF.

V and J are TRBV6-1 and TRBJ1-2; 7 bases fit TRBD1. Germline V lookup: CDR1 MNHNS, CDR2 SASEGT. V was clipped by 8 bases and J by 0 bases; unmatched bases: 9. The CDR3 spans 15 residues. This chain's CDR3 is CASENRGISNYGYTF. The CDR3 region has the DNA TGTGCCAGCGAGAACAGGGGAATTTCTAACTATGGCTACACCTTC.